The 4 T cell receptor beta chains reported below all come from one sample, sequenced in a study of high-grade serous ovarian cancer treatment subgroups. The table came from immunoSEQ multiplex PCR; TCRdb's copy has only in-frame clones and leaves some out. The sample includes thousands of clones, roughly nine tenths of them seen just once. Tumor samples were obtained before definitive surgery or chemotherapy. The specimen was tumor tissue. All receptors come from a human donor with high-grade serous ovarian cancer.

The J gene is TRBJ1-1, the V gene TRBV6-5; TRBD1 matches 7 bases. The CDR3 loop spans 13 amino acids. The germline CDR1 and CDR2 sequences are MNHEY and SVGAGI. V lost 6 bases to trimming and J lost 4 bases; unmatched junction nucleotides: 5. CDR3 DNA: TGTGCCAGCAGGCACAGGGGCCGCACTGAAGCTTTCTTT. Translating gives CASRHRGRTEAFF.

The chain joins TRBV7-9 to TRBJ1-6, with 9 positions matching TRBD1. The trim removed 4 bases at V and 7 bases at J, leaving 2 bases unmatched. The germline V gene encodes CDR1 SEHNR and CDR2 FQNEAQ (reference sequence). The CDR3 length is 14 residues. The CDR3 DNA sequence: TGTGCCAGCAGCTGGGACAGGGACAATTCACCCCTCCACTTT. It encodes CASSWDRDNSPLHF. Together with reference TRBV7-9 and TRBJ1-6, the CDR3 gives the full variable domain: DTGVSQNPRHKITKRGQNVTFRCDPISEHNRLYWYRQTLGQGPEFLTYFQNEAQLEKSRLLSDRFSAERPKGSFSTLEIQRTEQGDSAMYLCASSWDRDNSPLHFGNGTRLTVT.

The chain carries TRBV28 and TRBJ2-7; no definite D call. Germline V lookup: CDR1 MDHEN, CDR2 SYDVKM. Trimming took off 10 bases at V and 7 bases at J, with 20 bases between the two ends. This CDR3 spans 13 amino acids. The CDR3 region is CANSRSWTAEQYF. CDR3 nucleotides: TGTGCCAACTCCCGGTCCTGGACCGCAGAGCAGTACTTC.

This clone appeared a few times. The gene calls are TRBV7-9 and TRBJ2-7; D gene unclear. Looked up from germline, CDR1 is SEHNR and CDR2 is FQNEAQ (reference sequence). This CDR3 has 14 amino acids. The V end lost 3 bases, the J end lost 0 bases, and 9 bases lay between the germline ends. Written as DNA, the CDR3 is TGTGCCAGCAGCTTCGGACCGCCCTCCTACGAGCAGTACTTC. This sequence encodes CASSFGPPSYEQYF.